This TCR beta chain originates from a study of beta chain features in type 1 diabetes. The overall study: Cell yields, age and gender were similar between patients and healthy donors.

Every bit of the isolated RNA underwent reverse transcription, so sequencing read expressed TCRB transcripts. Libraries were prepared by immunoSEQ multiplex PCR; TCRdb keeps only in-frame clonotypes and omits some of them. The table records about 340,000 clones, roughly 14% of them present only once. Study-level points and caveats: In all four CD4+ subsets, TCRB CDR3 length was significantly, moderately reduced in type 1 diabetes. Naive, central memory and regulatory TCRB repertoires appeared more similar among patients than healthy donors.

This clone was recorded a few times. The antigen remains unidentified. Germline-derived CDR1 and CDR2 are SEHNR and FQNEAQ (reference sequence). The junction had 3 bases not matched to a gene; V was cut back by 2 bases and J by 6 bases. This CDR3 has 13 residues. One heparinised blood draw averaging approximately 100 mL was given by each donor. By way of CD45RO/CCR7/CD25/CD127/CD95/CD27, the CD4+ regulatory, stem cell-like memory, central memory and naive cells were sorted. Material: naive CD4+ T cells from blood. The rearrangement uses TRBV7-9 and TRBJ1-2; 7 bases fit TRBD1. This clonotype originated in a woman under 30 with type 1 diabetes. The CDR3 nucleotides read TGTGCCAGCAGCTTAATGCAGGGGGATGGCTACACCTTC. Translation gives CASSLMQGDGYTF.